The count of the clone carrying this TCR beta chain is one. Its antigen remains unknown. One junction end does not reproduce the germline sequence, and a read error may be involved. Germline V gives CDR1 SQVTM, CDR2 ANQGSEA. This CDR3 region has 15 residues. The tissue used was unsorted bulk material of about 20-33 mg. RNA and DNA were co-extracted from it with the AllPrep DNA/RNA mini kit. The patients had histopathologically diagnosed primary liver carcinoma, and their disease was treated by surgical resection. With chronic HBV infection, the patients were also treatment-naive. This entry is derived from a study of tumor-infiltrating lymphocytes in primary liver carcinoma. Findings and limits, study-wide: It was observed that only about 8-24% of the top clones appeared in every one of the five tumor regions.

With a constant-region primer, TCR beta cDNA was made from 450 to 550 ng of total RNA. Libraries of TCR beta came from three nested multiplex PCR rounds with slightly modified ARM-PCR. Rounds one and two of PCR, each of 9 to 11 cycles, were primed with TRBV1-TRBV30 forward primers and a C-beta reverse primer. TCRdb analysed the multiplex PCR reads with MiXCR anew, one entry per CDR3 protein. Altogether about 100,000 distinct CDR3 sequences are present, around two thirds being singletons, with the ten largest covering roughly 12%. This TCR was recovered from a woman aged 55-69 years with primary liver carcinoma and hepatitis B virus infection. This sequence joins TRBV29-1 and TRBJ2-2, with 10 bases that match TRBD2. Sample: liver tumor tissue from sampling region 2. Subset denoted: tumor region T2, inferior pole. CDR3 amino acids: CSVKGLATNTGDLFF. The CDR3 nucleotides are TGCAGTGTAAAGGGACTAGCGACGAACACCGGGGACCTGTTTTTT.